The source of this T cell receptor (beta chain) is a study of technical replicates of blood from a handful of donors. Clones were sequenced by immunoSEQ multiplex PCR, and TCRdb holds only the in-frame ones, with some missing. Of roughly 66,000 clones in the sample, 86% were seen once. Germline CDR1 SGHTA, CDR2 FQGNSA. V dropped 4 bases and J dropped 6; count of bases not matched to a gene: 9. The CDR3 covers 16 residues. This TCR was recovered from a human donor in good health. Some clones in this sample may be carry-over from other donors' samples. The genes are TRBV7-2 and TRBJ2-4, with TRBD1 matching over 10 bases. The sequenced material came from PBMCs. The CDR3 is CASSSRDRGGGNIQYF. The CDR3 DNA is TGTGCCAGCAGCTCGAGGGACAGGGGAGGTGGAAACATTCAGTACTTC.